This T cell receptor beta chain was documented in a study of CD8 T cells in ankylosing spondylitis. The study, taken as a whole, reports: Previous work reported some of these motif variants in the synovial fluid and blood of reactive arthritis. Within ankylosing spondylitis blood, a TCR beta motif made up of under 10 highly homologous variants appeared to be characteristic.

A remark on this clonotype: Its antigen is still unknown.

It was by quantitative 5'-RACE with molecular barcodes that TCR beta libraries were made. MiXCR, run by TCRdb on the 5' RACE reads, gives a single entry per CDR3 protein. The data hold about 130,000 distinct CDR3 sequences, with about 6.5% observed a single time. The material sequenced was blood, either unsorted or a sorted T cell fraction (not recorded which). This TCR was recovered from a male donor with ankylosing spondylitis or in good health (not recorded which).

The CDR3 DNA reads TGTGCCAGCAGCGGGGACGGAGGGCAGTATTTT. Amino acids: CASSGDGGQYF. V usage is TRBV9 and J usage is TRBJ2-3; possibly TRBD1 or TRBD2 for D (5 bases each). Germline lookup yields CDR1 SGDLS and CDR2 YYNGEE. CDR3 length equals 11 residues. V lost 3 bases and J 11 bases, leaving 10 bases between the germline ends.